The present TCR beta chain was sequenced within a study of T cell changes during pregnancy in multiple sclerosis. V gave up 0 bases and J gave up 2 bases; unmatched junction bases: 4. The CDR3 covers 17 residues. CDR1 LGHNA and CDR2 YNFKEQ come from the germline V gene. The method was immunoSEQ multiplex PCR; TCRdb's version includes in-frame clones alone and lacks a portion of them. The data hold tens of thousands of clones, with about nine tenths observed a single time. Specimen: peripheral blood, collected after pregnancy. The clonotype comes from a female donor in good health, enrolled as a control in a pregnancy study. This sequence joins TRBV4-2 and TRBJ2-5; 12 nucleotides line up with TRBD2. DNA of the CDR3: TGTGCCAGCAGCCAAGAAGGGACTAGCGGGCATCAAGAGACCCAGTACTTC. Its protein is CASSQEGTSGHQETQYF.